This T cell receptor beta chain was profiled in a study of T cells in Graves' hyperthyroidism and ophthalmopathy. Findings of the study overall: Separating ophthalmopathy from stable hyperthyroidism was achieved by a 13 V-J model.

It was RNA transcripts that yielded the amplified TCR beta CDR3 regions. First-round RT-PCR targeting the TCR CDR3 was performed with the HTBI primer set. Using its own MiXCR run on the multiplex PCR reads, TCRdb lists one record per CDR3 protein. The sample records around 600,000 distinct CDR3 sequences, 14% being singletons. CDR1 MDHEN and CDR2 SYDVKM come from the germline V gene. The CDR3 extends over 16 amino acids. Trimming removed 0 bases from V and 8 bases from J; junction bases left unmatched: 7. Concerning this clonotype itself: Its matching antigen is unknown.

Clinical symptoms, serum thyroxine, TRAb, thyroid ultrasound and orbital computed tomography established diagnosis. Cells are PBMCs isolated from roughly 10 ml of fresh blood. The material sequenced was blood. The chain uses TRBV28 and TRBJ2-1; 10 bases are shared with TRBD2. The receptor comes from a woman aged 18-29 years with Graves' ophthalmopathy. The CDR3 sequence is CASSLWALAGEDEQFF. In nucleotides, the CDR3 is TGTGCCAGCAGTTTATGGGCCCTAGCGGGAGAGGATGAGCAGTTCTTC.